The next 13 T cell receptor beta chains were all read from a single sample in a study of T cells after yellow fever vaccination. TCRdb ran MiXCR on the 5' RACE reads and lists one entry per CDR3 protein. The repertoire holds 250,000 to 300,000 distinct CDR3 sequences, with 10% to 15% as singletons. Here the sequenced sample was CD4+ T cells sorted from PBMCs, taken 45 days after the yellow fever booster vaccination. The receptors stem from a man aged 25 to 45 who received the YFV17D yellow fever vaccine.

The V gene is TRBV5-1, the J gene TRBJ2-2; 8 bases map to TRBD2. The CDR3 extends over 14 amino acids. CDR1 is SGHRS, CDR2 YFSETQ, per germline. Losses at the gene ends were 6 bases for V and 7 bases for J; bases not matched to a gene: 8. CDR3 in amino acids: CASNPAGVDGELFF. The CDR3 DNA reads as TGCGCCAGCAACCCAGCGGGAGTCGACGGGGAGCTGTTTTTT.

This clonotype was picked up a small number of times. This rearrangement joins TRBV6-1 to TRBJ2-3; 7 bases agree with TRBD2. Unmatched junction bases numbered 6, after V lost 8 bases and J lost 1 base. The CDR3 spans 14 residues. Germline CDR1 reads MNHNS; CDR2 reads SASEGT. The CDR3 DNA sequence: TGTGCCAGCCGGGAGGCGGGACGCACAGATACGCAGTATTTT. Its protein product is CASREAGRTDTQYF.

The chain uses TRBV12-3 or TRBV12-4 and TRBJ1-2; 8 nucleotides match TRBD1. The CDR3 spans 14 residues. V was clipped by 4 bases and J by 6 bases; unmatched bases: 7. The chain's CDR3 is CASSWTGSPDGYTF. CDR3 nucleotide sequence: TGTGCCAGCAGTTGGACAGGGAGCCCCGATGGCTACACCTTC.

This clonotype turned up a few times. The CDR3 region has the DNA TGTGCCACCAGCAGAGATTGGATGGGGACCTTTAGGAATGAGCAGTTCTTC. Protein product: CATSRDWMGTFRNEQFF. V usage is TRBV15 and J usage is TRBJ2-1; D is tentatively TRBD1 or TRBD2 (5 bases each). Trimming pared 0 bases from V and 7 bases from J, leaving 19 bases between. The germline V gene has CDR1 LNHNV and CDR2 YYDKDF (reference sequence). The length of the CDR3 is 17 residues.

This clonotype was detected a few times. The J gene is TRBJ2-5, the V gene TRBV18; a weak D match, TRBD1 (5 bases). The CDR3 totals 13 residues. Trimming shortened V by 3 bases and J by 3 bases, and 8 bases separated the two germline ends. The V gene's germline CDR1 is KGHSH and CDR2 LQKENI. CDR3 in DNA: TGTGCCAGCTCACCGACAGAAAAAGAGACCCAGTACTTC. Protein product: CASSPTEKETQYF.

Only a few counts were recorded for this clonotype. The V call is TRBV4-3, the J call TRBJ2-3; no clear D. V was pared by 4 bases and J by 2 bases, with 16 bases between. The V gene's germline CDR1 is LGHNA and CDR2 YSLEER. The CDR3 totals 16 residues. CDR3 sequence (DNA): TGCGCCAGCAGCCTCTACGGCAGGAGACCCACAGATACGCAGTATTTT. It translates to CASSLYGRRPTDTQYF.

The J gene is TRBJ2-7, the V gene TRBV18; D possibly corresponds to TRBD2 (5 bases). The germline V gene encodes CDR1 KGHSH and CDR2 LQKENI. The CDR3 totals 15 residues. V lost 4 bases and J 2 bases, leaving 15 bases between the germline ends. The CDR3 reads CASSLGISDTYEQYF. For the CDR3, the DNA is TGTGCCAGCTCACTCGGGATTAGCGATACCTACGAGCAGTACTTC.

This clonotype showed up just a few times. The rearrangement joins TRBV5-1 to TRBJ2-1; TRBD1 aligns across 10 bases. This CDR3 contains 13 residues. The junction had 3 bases not matched to a gene; V was cut back by 4 bases and J by 8 bases. Germline CDR1 SGHRS, CDR2 YFSETQ. CDR3 DNA: TGCGCCAGCAGCCCGGACAGGGGGGATGAGCAGTTCTTC. Protein: CASSPDRGDEQFF.

The chain couples TRBV30 to TRBJ2-1; TRBD1 agrees at 7 bases. The germline gives CDR1 GTSNPN, CDR2 SVGIG (reference sequence). J gave up 2 bases and V 1 base, and 5 bases lay outside the gene matches. CDR3 size: 15 residues. The CDR3 region has the DNA TGTGCCTGGAGTGAGTTAGGGGGCGCCTACAATGAGCAGTTCTTC. It translates to CAWSELGGAYNEQFF.

The CDR3 DNA is TGTGCCAGCGCCGGACCACTAACCTACGAGCAGTACTTC. Protein sequence: CASAGPLTYEQYF. The chain is built from TRBV12-3 or TRBV12-4 and TRBJ2-7; the D is unclear. The CDR3 is made up of 13 amino acids. The V end lost 8 bases, the J end lost 2 bases, and 13 bases lay between the germline ends.

The gene calls are TRBV9 and TRBJ2-5, with 7 bases that match TRBD2. CDR1 and CDR2 (germline): SGDLS, YYNGEE. V was pared by 2 bases and J by 4 bases, with 8 bases of the junction left unmatched. This CDR3 has 15 amino acids. The CDR3 sequence is CASSVGGRLGETQYF. CDR3 DNA: TGTGCCAGCAGCGTCGGCGGGAGACTGGGAGAGACCCAGTACTTC.

This clonotype was seen only a few times. The rearrangement links TRBV7-8 to TRBJ1-2; D uncertain. V lost 7 bases, J lost 5 bases, and 17 bases lay in between. The CDR3 runs 14 residues. Germline V gene data show CDR1 as SGHVS and CDR2 as FQNEAQ. The CDR3 spells CASTPRSDGYGYTF. The CDR3 bases are TGTGCCAGCACCCCCAGATCGGACGGATATGGCTACACCTTC.

The chain is built from TRBV12-3 or TRBV12-4 and TRBJ1-5; possibly TRBD1 for D (5 bases). This CDR3 is 14 amino acids long. With 6 bases removed from V and 7 bases from J, the gap between germline ends came to 16 bases. The CDR3 sequence: CASSKDRRDQPQHF. The CDR3 region has the DNA TGTGCCAGCAGCAAAGACAGACGGGACCAGCCCCAGCATTTT.